This T cell receptor (beta chain) was retrieved from a study of spatial heterogeneity in lung cancer. TCRdb re-derived calls from the 5' RACE reads in MiXCR, one entry per CDR3 protein. Among just under 95,000 distinct CDR3 sequences listed, about an eighth were seen once. The time point: sample taken at primary tumor resection. Whole RNA, isolated from tumor, nontumor lung or frozen PBMC, was sequenced without prior sorting. The CDR3 runs 14 residues. Germline CDR1 reads SGHTA; CDR2 reads FQGNSA. The ends were cut back, 2 bases at V and 2 bases at J, with 7 bases in the middle. The starting material was PBMCs, obtained at surgery. The TCR originated in a male donor with early-stage non-small cell lung cancer. The rearrangement joins TRBV7-2 to TRBJ1-5; D not resolved. The CDR3 is CASSLYGGNQPQHF. CDR3 nucleotide sequence: TGTGCCAGCAGCTTATACGGGGGCAATCAGCCCCAGCATTTT.